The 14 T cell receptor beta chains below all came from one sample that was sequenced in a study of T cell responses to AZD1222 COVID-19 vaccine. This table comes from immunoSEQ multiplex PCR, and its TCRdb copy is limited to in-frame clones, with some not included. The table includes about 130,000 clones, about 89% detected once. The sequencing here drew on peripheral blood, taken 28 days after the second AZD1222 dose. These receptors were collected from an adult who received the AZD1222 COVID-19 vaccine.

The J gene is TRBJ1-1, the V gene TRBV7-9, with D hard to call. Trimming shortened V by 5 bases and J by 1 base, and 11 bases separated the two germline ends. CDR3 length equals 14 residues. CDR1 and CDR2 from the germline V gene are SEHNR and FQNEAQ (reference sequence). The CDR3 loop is CASSPSGSNTEAFF. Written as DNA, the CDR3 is TGTGCCAGCAGCCCTTCGGGTTCGAACACTGAAGCTTTCTTT.

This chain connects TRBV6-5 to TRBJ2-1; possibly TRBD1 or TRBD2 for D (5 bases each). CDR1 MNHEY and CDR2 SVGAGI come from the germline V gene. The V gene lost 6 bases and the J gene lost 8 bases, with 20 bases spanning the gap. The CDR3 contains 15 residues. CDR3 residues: CASSSLGTPRDEQFF. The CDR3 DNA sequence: TGTGCCAGCAGCTCCCTCGGGACCCCCAGGGATGAGCAGTTCTTC.

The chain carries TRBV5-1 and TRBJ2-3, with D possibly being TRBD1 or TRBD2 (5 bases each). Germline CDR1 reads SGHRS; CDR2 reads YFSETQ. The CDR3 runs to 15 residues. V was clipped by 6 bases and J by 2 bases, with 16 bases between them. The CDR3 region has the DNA TGCGCCAGCATGGACACGGGACGGGTCACAGATACGCAGTATTTT. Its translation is CASMDTGRVTDTQYF.

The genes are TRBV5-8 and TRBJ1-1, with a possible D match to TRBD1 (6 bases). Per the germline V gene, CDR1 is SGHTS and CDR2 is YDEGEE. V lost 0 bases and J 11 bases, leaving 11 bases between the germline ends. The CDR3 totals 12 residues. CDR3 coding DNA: TGTGCCAGCAGCTTGGTCGGGGGCTTGGCTTTCTTT. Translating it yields CASSLVGGLAFF.

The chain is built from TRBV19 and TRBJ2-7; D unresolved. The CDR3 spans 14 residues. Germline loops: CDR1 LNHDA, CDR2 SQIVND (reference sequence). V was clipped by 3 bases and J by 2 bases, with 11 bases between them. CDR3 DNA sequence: TGTGCCAGTAGTATGGTCGAATATCCCTACGAGCAGTACTTC. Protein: CASSMVEYPYEQYF.

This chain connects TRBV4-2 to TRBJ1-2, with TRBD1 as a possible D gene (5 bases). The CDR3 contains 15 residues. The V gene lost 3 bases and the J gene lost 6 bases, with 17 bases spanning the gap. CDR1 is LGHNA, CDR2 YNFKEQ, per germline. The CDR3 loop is CASSQGTLLVNGYTF. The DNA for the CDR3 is TGTGCCAGCAGCCAGGGGACGTTGCTAGTCAATGGCTACACCTTC.

CDR3 nucleotide sequence: TGTGCCTGGAGTGTAAGCCCGGGACTAGCGGGAAATGAGCAGTACTTC. Translation gives CAWSVSPGLAGNEQYF. V usage is TRBV30 and J usage is TRBJ2-7; 13 bases line up with TRBD2. The V segment lost 0 bases and the J segment 7 bases; nucleotides outside the gene matches: 9. CDR1 is GTSNPN and CDR2 is SVGIG in the germline V gene (reference sequence). This CDR3 has 16 residues.

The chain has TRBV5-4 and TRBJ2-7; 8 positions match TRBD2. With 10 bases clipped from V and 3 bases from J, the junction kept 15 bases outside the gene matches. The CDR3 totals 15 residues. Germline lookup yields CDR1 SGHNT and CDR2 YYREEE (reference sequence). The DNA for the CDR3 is TGTGCCTCAAGGTCCATCGCGGGGGGCGACTACGAGCAGTACTTC. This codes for CASRSIAGGDYEQYF.

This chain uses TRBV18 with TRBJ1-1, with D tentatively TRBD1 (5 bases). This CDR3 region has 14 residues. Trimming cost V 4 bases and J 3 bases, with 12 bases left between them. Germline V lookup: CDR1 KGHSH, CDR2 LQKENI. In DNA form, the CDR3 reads TGTGCCAGCTCACAAAGGGGTGTCGACACTGAAGCTTTCTTT. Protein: CASSQRGVDTEAFF.

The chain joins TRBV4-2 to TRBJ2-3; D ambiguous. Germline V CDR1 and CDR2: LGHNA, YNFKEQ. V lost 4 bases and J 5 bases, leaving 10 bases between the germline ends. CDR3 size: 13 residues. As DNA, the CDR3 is TGTGCCAGCAGCCCCCGCGAGGAAGATACGCAGTATTTT. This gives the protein CASSPREEDTQYF.

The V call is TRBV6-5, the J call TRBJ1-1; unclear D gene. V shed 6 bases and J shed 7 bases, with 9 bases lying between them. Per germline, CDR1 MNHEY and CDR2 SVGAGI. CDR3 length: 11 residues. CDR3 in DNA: TGTGCCAGCAGCGACGGGTTTGAAGCTTTCTTT. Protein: CASSDGFEAFF.

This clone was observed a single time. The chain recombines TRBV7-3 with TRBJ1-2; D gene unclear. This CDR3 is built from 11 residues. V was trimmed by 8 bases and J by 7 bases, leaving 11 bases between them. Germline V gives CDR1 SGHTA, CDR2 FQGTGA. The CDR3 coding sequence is TGTGCCAGCCGTCCTGTTGGTGGCTACACCTTC. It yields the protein CASRPVGGYTF.

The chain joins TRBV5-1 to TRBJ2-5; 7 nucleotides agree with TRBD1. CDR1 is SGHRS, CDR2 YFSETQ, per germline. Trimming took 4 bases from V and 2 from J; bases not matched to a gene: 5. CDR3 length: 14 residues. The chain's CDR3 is CASSRGDSQETQYF. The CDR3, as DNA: TGCGCCAGCAGCCGAGGGGACAGTCAAGAGACCCAGTACTTC.

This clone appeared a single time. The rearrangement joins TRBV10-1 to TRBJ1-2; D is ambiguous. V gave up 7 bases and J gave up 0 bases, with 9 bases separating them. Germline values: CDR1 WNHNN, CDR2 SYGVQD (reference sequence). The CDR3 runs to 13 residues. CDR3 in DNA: TGCGCCAGCACTAAATACCCTAACTATGGCTACACCTTC. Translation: CASTKYPNYGYTF.